This TCR beta chain was captured in a study of T cell changes during pregnancy in multiple sclerosis. Per the germline V gene, CDR1 is MGHRA and CDR2 is YSYEKL. Trimming cost V 4 bases and J 1 base, with 14 bases left between them. The CDR3 sequence is 16 residues long. The method was immunoSEQ multiplex PCR; TCRdb's version includes in-frame clones alone and lacks a portion of them. Altogether approximately 69,000 clones are present, approximately 90% being singletons, with the ten largest covering approximately 2%. The sample was peripheral blood, taken in the second trimester of pregnancy. This rearrangement joins TRBV4-1 to TRBJ2-4; D is uncertain. The sequence was obtained from a female donor in good health, enrolled as a control in a pregnancy study. CDR3 DNA sequence: TGCGCCAGCAGCCCTACGGGTGTCCAGGCCAAAAACATTCAGTACTTC. This translates into CASSPTGVQAKNIQYF.